This TCR beta chain appears in the sequencing data of a study of CD8 T cells in ankylosing spondylitis. This clonotype was picked up a small number of times. The antigen remains unidentified. Notes on the study in general: Clones that were linked to disease were CD8+ and were relatively rare in peripheral blood.

Trimming pared 5 bases from V and 6 bases from J, leaving 13 bases between. CDR3 length: 13 amino acids. Germline CDR1 is DFQATT and CDR2 is SNEGSKA (reference sequence). TCRdb passed the 5' RACE reads through MiXCR, listing each CDR3 protein once. The table lists 30,000 to 45,000 distinct CDR3 sequences, 16% of them singletons. The genes are TRBV20-1 and TRBJ1-4; a weak D match, TRBD1 (5 bases). Sequenced material: blood. This clonotype was sampled from a male donor with ankylosing spondylitis or in good health (not recorded which). CDR3 sequence reads: CSAEVGGDEKLFF. In DNA, the CDR3 is TGCAGTGCTGAAGTAGGAGGGGATGAAAAACTGTTTTTT.